This T cell receptor (beta chain) is drawn from a study of CD8 T cells in ankylosing spondylitis. It was by quantitative 5'-RACE with molecular barcodes that TCR beta libraries were made. MiXCR, applied by TCRdb to the 5' RACE reads, yields one record per CDR3 protein. The data show hundreds of thousands of distinct CDR3 sequences, with about 11% seen just once and about 0.5% held by the top ten. This clonotype was seen more than once but under ten times. The antigen remains unidentified. The study, taken as a whole, reports: Ankylosing spondylitis blood appeared to be characterized by a TCR beta motif of roughly eight highly homologous variants.

The CDR3 covers 15 residues. The junction had 6 bases not matched to a gene; V was cut back by 3 bases and J by 3 bases. Per germline, CDR1 DFQATT and CDR2 SNEGSKA (reference sequence). The receptor was isolated from a male donor with ankylosing spondylitis. Sequencing was performed on blood, either unsorted or a sorted T cell fraction (not recorded which). The rearrangement links TRBV20-1 to TRBJ2-1; 9 nucleotides align to TRBD2. The CDR3 region has the DNA TGCAGTGCTAGTCGGGCGGGAGGGCACTACAATGAGCAGTTCTTC. Its translation: CSASRAGGHYNEQFF.